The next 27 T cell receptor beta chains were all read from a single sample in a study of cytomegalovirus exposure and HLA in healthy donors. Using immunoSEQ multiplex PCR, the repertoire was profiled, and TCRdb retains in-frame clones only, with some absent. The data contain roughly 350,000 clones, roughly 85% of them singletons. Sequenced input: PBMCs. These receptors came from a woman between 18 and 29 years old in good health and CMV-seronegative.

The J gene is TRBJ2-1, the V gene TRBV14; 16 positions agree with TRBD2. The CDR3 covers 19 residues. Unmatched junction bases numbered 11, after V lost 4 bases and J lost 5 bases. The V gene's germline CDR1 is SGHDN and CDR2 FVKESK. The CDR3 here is CASSPGLAGGPNTHNEQFF. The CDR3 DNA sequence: TGTGCCAGCAGCCCGGGACTAGCGGGAGGGCCGAACACACACAATGAGCAGTTCTTC.

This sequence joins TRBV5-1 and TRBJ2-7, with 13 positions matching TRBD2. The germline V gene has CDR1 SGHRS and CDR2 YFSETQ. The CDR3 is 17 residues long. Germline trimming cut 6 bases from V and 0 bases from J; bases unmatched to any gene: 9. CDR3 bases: TGCGCCAGCACCGGGACTAGCGGGAACCTGAACTCCTACGAGCAGTACTTC. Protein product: CASTGTSGNLNSYEQYF.

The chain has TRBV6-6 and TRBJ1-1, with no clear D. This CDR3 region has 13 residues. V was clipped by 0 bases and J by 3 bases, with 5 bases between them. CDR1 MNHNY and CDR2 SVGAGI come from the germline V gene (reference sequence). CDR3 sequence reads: CASSYSRYTEAFF. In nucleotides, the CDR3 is TGTGCCAGCAGTTACTCGAGGTACACTGAAGCTTTCTTT.

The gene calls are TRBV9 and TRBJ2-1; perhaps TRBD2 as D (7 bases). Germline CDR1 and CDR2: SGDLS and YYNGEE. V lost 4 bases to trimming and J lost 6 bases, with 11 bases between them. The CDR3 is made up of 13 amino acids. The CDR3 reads CASSLGGGNEQFF. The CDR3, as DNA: TGTGCCAGCAGCCTGGGAGGGGGCAATGAGCAGTTCTTC.

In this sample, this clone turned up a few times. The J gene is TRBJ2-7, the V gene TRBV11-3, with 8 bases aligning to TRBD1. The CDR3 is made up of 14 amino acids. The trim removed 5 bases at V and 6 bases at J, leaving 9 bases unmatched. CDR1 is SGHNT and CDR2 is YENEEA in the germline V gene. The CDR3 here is CASSPGGQGGEQYF. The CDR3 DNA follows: TGTGCCAGCAGCCCAGGAGGACAGGGAGGCGAGCAGTACTTC. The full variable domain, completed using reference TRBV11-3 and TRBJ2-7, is EAGVVQSPRYKIIEKKQPVAFWCNPISGHNTLYWYLQNLGQGPELLIRYENEEAVDDSQLPKDRFSAERLKGVDSTLKIQPAELGDSAVYLCASSPGGQGGEQYFGPGTRLTVT.

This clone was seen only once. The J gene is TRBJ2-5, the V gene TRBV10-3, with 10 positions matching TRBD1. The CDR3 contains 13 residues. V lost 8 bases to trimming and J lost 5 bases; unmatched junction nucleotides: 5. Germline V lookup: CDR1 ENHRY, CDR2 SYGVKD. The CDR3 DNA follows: TGTGCCATCGGGACAGGGGCGTGGGAGACCCAGTACTTC. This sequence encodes CAIGTGAWETQYF.

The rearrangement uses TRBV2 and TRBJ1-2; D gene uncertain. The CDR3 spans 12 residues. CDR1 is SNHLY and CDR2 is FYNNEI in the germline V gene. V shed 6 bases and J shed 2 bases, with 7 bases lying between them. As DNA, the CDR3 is TGTGCCAGCAGGACGGGGAACTATGGCTACACCTTC. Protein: CASRTGNYGYTF. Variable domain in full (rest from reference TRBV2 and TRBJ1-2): EPEVTQTPSHQVTQMGQEVILRCVPISNHLYFYWYRQILGQKVEFLVSFYNNEISEKSEIFDDQFSVERPDGSNFTLKIRSTKLEDSAMYFCASRTGNYGYTFGSGTRLTVV.

The CDR3 loop is CASSPSPGQFSLGETQYF. The CDR3, as DNA: TGTGCCAGCAGTCCCAGCCCGGGACAGTTTTCCTTGGGGGAGACCCAGTACTTC. V gene TRBV27 combines with J gene TRBJ2-5; 7 positions agree with TRBD1. Trimming removed 5 bases from V and 5 bases from J; junction bases left unmatched: 20. The CDR3 length is 18 residues. CDR1 is MNHEY, CDR2 SMNVEV, per germline (reference sequence).

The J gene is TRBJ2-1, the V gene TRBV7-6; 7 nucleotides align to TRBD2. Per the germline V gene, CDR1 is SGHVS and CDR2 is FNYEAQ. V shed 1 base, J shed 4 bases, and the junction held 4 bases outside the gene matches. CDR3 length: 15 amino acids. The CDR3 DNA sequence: TGTGCCAGCAGCTTAGAGGGACTAAATTACAATGAGCAGTTCTTC. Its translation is CASSLEGLNYNEQFF.

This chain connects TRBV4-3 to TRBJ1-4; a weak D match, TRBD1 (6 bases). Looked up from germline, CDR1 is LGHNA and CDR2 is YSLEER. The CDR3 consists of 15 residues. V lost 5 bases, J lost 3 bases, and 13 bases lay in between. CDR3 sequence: CASSSHREANEKLFF. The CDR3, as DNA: TGCGCCAGCAGCTCCCACAGGGAAGCTAATGAAAAACTGTTTTTT.

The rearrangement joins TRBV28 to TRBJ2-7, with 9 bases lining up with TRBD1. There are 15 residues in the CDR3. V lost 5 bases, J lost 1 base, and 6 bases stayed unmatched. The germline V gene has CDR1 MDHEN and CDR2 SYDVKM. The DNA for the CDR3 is TGTGCCAGCAGTCCACACGGGACAGGGTCCTACGAGCAGTACTTC. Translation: CASSPHGTGSYEQYF.

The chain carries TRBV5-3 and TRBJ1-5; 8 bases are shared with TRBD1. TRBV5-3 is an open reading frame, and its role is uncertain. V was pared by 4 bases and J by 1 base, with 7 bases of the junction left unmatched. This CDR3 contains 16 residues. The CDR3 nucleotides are TGTGCCAGAAGCCAAAGGACAGGGACGAGCAATCAGCCCCAGCATTTT. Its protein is CARSQRTGTSNQPQHF.

CDR3 in DNA: TGCGCCAGCAGCTTGTCTGACAGGGCCCGCTCTGGGGCCAACGTCCTGACTTTC. As protein: CASSLSDRARSGANVLTF. The V call is TRBV5-1, the J call TRBJ2-6; 7 bases match TRBD1. The length of the CDR3 is 18 residues. CDR1 is SGHRS and CDR2 is YFSETQ in the germline V gene. V lost 1 base, J lost 0 bases, and 7 bases stayed unmatched.

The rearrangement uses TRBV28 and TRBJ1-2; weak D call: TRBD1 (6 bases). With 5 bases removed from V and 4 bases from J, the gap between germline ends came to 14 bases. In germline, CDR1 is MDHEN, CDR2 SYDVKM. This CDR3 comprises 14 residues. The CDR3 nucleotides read TGTGCCAGCAGTCCACACGACAGGATCTATGGCTACACCTTC. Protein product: CASSPHDRIYGYTF.

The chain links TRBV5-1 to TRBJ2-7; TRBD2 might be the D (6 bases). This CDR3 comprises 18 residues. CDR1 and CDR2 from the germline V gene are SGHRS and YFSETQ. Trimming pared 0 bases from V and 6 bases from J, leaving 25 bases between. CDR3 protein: CASSLADTGTTLGGEQYF. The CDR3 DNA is TGCGCCAGCAGCTTGGCCGACACCGGGACGACTCTCGGGGGCGAGCAGTACTTC.

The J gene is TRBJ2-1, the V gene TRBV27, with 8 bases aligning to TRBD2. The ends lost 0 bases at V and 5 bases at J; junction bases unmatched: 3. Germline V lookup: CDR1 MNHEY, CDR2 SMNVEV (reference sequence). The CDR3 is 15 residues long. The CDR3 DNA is TGTGCCAGCAGTTTATCCGGGACTAGAGACAATGAGCAGTTCTTC. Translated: CASSLSGTRDNEQFF.

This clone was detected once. The CDR3 sequence: CASSDWTGDNYGYTF. The CDR3, as DNA: TGTGCCAGTAGCGACTGGACAGGGGATAACTATGGCTACACCTTC. This chain joins TRBV19 and TRBJ1-2, with TRBD1 identical over 9 bases. The germline V gene encodes CDR1 LNHDA and CDR2 SQIVND (reference sequence). This CDR3 comprises 15 residues. V dropped 6 bases and J dropped 1; count of bases not matched to a gene: 6.

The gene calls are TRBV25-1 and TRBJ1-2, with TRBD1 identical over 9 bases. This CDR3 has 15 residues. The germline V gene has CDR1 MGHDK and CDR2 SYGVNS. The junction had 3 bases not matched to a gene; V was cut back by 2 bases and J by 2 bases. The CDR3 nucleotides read TGTGCCAGCAGTGAAACACAGGGGGCGAACTATGGCTACACCTTC. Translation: CASSETQGANYGYTF.

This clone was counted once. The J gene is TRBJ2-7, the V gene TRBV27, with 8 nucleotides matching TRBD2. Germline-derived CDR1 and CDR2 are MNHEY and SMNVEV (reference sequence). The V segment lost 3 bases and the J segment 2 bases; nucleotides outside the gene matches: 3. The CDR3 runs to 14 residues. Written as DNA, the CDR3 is TGTGCCAGCAGTTTTTCCGGGAGGGCCTACGAGCAGTACTTC. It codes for CASSFSGRAYEQYF.

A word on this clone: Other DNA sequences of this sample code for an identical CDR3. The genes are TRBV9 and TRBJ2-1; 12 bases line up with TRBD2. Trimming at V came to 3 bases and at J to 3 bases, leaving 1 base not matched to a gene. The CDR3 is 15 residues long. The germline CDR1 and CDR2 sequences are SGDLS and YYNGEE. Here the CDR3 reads CASSEGLAGYNEQFF. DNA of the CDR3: TGTGCCAGCAGCGAGGGACTAGCGGGCTACAATGAGCAGTTCTTC. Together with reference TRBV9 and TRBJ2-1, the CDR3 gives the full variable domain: DSGVTQTPKHLITATGQRVTLRCSPRSGDLSVYWYQQSLDQGLQFLIQYYNGEERAKGNILERFSAQQFPDLHSELNLSSLELGDSALYFCASSEGLAGYNEQFFGPGTRLTVL.

The DNA for the CDR3 is TGTGCCAGCAGCTTAGGTCCCCTAGCGGGAGTCTACAATGAGCAGTTCTTC. Translated, it gives CASSLGPLAGVYNEQFF. The chain joins TRBV7-8 to TRBJ2-1; 10 bases are a match to TRBD2. Per the germline V gene, CDR1 is SGHVS and CDR2 is FQNEAQ. There are 17 residues in the CDR3. The ends lost 1 base at V and 3 bases at J; junction bases unmatched: 6.

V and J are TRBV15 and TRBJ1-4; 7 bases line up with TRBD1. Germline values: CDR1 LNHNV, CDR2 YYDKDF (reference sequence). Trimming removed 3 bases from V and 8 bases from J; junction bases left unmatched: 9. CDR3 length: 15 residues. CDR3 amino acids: CATSRDQGVGEKLFF. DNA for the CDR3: TGTGCCACCAGCAGGGACCAGGGGGTAGGGGAAAAACTGTTTTTT.

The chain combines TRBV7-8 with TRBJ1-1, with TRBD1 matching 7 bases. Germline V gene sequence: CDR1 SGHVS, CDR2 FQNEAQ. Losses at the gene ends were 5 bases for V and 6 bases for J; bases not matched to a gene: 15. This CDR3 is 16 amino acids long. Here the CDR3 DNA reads TGTGCCAGCAGCGGTTCGACAGGGTCCCTCGGCGCTGAAGCTTTCTTT. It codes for CASSGSTGSLGAEAFF.

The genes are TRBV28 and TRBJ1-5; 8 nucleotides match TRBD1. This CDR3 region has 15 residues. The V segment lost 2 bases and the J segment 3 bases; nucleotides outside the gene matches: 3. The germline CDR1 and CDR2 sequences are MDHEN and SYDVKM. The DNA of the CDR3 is TGTGCCAGCAGTTTAGTGGACAGGGACAATCAGCCCCAGCATTTT. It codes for CASSLVDRDNQPQHF. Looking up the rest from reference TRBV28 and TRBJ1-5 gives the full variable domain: DVKVTQSSRYLVKRTGEKVFLECVQDMDHENMFWYRQDPGLGLRLIYFSYDVKMKEKGDIPEGYSVSREKKERFSLILESASTNQTSMYLCASSLVDRDNQPQHFGDGTRLSIL.

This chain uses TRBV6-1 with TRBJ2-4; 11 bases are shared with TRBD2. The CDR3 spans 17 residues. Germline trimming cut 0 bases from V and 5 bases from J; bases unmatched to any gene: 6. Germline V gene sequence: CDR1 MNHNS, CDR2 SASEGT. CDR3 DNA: TGTGCCAGCAGTGAAGCGAGACTAGCGGGAACCCAAAACATTCAGTACTTC. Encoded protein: CASSEARLAGTQNIQYF.

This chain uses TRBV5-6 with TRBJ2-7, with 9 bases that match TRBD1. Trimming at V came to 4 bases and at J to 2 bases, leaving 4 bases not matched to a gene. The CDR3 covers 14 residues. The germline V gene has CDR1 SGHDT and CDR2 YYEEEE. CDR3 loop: CASSAGQGAYEQYF. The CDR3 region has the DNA TGTGCCAGCAGCGCGGGACAGGGAGCCTACGAGCAGTACTTC.

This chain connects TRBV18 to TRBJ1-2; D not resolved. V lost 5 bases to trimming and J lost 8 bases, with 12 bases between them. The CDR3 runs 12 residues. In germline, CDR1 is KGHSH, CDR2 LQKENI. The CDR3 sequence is CASSSETGGYTF. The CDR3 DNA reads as TGTGCCAGCTCATCCGAGACGGGGGGCTACACCTTC.